The clone carrying this T cell receptor beta chain was detected ten times or more. RNA transcripts served as the template for amplifying TCR beta CDR3 regions. The HTBI primer set served for first-round RT-PCR of the TCR CDR3. Using its own MiXCR run on the multiplex PCR reads, TCRdb lists one record per CDR3 protein. Of approximately 300,000 distinct CDR3 sequences in the sample, approximately 17% were seen once. The length of the CDR3 is 15 residues. Trimming stripped 2 bases from V and 0 bases from J, with 10 bases between. This specimen belongs to a study of T cells in Graves' hyperthyroidism and ophthalmopathy. These patients, aged 18 to 65, had recently diagnosed hyperthyroidism lasting under 2 months.

Material for sequencing was blood. The rearrangement links TRBV12-3 or TRBV12-4 to TRBJ1-1; D gene ambiguous. This TCR came from a man aged 25 to 40 with Graves' hyperthyroidism. Written as DNA, the CDR3 is TGTGCCAGCAGTTTATCGGGGTCGTTGAACACTGAAGCTTTCTTT. Protein product: CASSLSGSLNTEAFF.